The 18 T cell receptor beta chains below were found in one sample sequenced in a study of T cell repertoires in cytomegalovirus infection. Via MiXCR, TCRdb re-called the reads, giving one row per CDR3 protein. The sample lists 400,000 to 550,000 distinct CDR3 sequences, approximately 11% occurring once. Source material: PBMCs. These receptors originate from a human donor in good health (CMV status not recorded). Some clones in this sample may be carry-over from other donors' samples.

This clonotype showed up just a few times. The J gene is TRBJ2-1, the V gene TRBV4-1; tentatively, D is TRBD1 (7 bases). V was trimmed by 5 bases and J by 8 bases, leaving 22 bases between them. Germline V gene sequence: CDR1 MGHRA, CDR2 YSYEKL. The CDR3 length is 16 residues. CDR3 sequence reads: CASSDRAGLQGHEQFF. The CDR3 nucleotides read TGCGCCAGCAGCGACAGGGCGGGATTACAAGGTCATGAGCAGTTCTTC.

This clonotype has at least ten counts. This chain uses TRBV7-3 with TRBJ1-2; TRBD1 matches 7 bases. V trimming: 0 bases; J trimming: 4 bases; junction bases outside the gene matches: 5. CDR3 length equals 15 residues. Germline V lookup: CDR1 SGHTA, CDR2 FQGTGA. The DNA for the CDR3 is TGTGCCAGCAGCTTAACCGCTTGGGACAGCTATGGCTACACCTTC. Protein product: CASSLTAWDSYGYTF.

This clonotype was observed many times. The chain couples TRBV12-3 or TRBV12-4 to TRBJ2-5, with TRBD1 matching 7 bases. Trimming removed 6 bases from V and 9 bases from J; junction bases left unmatched: 13. The CDR3 is 14 amino acids. The CDR3 loop reads CASSPPGQQSAQYF. For the CDR3, the DNA is TGTGCCAGCAGCCCTCCGGGACAGCAGTCGGCCCAGTACTTC.

The rearrangement links TRBV27 to TRBJ1-1; the D is unclear. V was pared by 7 bases and J by 10 bases, with 13 bases between. The CDR3 is made up of 11 amino acids. Germline CDR1 MNHEY, CDR2 SMNVEV (reference sequence). This chain's CDR3 is CASTKGLRAFF. CDR3 nucleotide sequence: TGTGCCAGCACCAAGGGATTGCGAGCTTTCTTT.

The gene calls are TRBV6-5 and TRBJ1-5; D is uncertain. V lost 2 bases and J 5 bases, leaving 13 bases between the germline ends. This CDR3 region has 15 residues. Germline assignment: CDR1 MNHEY and CDR2 SVGAGI. CDR3 sequence reads: CASSYTGNGDQPQHF. DNA for the CDR3: TGTGCCAGCAGTTACACCGGTAACGGCGATCAGCCCCAGCATTTT.

The V gene is TRBV12-3 or TRBV12-4, the J gene TRBJ1-4; D might be TRBD1 (5 bases). CDR3 size: 14 residues. Trimming removed 5 bases from V and 8 bases from J, with 15 bases in between. The CDR3 is CASSTTGGGEKLFF. CDR3 bases: TGTGCCAGCAGTACGACGGGGGGGGGGGAAAAACTGTTTTTT.

This clonotype was counted at least ten times. In DNA form, the CDR3 reads TGTGCCAGCTCACCGCCCCTACCAGATCAGCCCCAGCATTTT. Encoded protein: CASSPPLPDQPQHF. The chain uses TRBV18 and TRBJ1-5; D remains unclear. The CDR3 is made up of 14 amino acids. V was pared by 3 bases and J by 5 bases, with 11 bases between. Looked up from germline, CDR1 is KGHSH and CDR2 is LQKENI. The variable domain in full, completed from reference TRBV18 and TRBJ1-5, reads NAGVMQNPRHLVRRRGQEARLRCSPMKGHSHVYWYRQLPEEGLKFMVYLQKENIIDESGMPKERFSAEFPKEGPSILRIQQVVRGDSAAYFCASSPPLPDQPQHFGDGTRLSIL.

This clonotype was seen repeatedly, ten times or more. The gene calls are TRBV7-2 and TRBJ2-7; D uncertain. The CDR3 loop spans 15 amino acids. Trimming took off 5 bases at V and 3 bases at J, with 17 bases between the two ends. Looked up from germline, CDR1 is SGHTA and CDR2 is FQGNSA. The CDR3 reads CASSPLGPSDYEQYF. CDR3 coding DNA: TGTGCCAGCAGCCCCTTAGGTCCGTCCGACTACGAGCAGTACTTC.

This clonotype was observed at least ten times. In nucleotides, the CDR3 is TGCAGCGTCCGAGCGGGACCCTACGAGCAGTACTTC. Translating it yields CSVRAGPYEQYF. V usage is TRBV29-1 and J usage is TRBJ2-7; 7 positions match TRBD2. Trimming at V came to 6 bases and at J to 2 bases, leaving 4 bases not matched to a gene. The CDR3 totals 12 residues. The V gene's germline CDR1 is SQVTM and CDR2 ANQGSEA.

This chain connects TRBV5-6 to TRBJ2-5; the D is unclear. The CDR3 length is 14 residues. The germline CDR1 and CDR2 sequences are SGHDT and YYEEEE. With 0 bases removed from V and 3 bases from J, the gap between germline ends came to 9 bases. The CDR3, as DNA: TGTGCCAGCAGCTTGGCCGGAAGGGAAGAGACCCAGTACTTC. It yields the protein CASSLAGREETQYF.

This clonotype was counted a few times. This chain uses TRBV20-1 with TRBJ2-7, with a tentative D call TRBD1 (6 bases). V was shortened by 3 bases and J by 5 bases, with 11 bases between the two germline ends. There are 12 residues in the CDR3. Germline V gene data show CDR1 as DFQATT and CDR2 as SNEGSKA (reference sequence). The CDR3 here is CSARIGGNEQYF. CDR3 in DNA: TGCAGTGCTAGGATAGGGGGTAACGAGCAGTACTTC.

This clonotype has at least ten counts. V usage is TRBV9 and J usage is TRBJ2-3; 13 bases align to TRBD2. This CDR3 spans 16 amino acids. Trimming at V came to 6 bases and at J to 4 bases, leaving 8 bases not matched to a gene. Germline CDR1 is SGDLS and CDR2 is YYNGEE. The chain's CDR3 is CASNTLAGGSADTQYF. In DNA, the CDR3 is TGTGCCAGCAACACACTAGCGGGAGGGAGCGCAGATACGCAGTATTTT.

This clonotype appeared once. The V gene is TRBV3-1, the J gene TRBJ2-3; the D gene is possibly TRBD2 (6 bases). The V and J ends lost 4 bases and 5 bases respectively, with 13 bases between them. Germline V gene lookup returns CDR1 LGHDT and CDR2 YNNKEL (reference sequence). CDR3 length equals 14 residues. The CDR3 loop is CASSPRVSGDTQYF. Here the CDR3 DNA reads TGTGCCAGCAGCCCCCGGGTTAGCGGAGATACGCAGTATTTT.

Many counts were recorded for this clonotype. The chain carries TRBV6-1 and TRBJ2-1; D gene unclear. The CDR3 loop spans 12 amino acids. Trimming took 3 bases from V and 7 from J, leaving 7 bases between them. The germline V gene has CDR1 MNHNS and CDR2 SASEGT. The CDR3 region has the DNA TGTGCCAGCAGTGACGCAACAAATGAGCAGTTCTTC. Its protein is CASSDATNEQFF.

This sequence joins TRBV30 and TRBJ2-2; 7 bases are a match to TRBD2. CDR3 size: 13 residues. Germline V lookup: CDR1 GTSNPN, CDR2 SVGIG (reference sequence). Trimming at V came to 3 bases and at J to 4 bases, leaving 2 bases not matched to a gene. The chain's CDR3 is CAWRGEGTGELFF. CDR3 sequence (DNA): TGTGCCTGGAGAGGGGAGGGCACCGGGGAGCTGTTTTTT.

This clonotype was detected many times. This sequence joins TRBV7-9 and TRBJ1-5; perhaps TRBD1 as D (6 bases). Trimming shortened V by 3 bases and J by 6 bases, and 12 bases separated the two germline ends. Germline CDR1 SEHNR, CDR2 FQNEAQ (reference sequence). The length of the CDR3 is 14 residues. The CDR3 DNA follows: TGTGCCAGCAGCTTTTCAGGGGCCACTCAGCCCCAGCATTTT. It codes for CASSFSGATQPQHF.

This clonotype was seen a few times. This chain links TRBV7-3 with TRBJ2-2; D might be TRBD1 (5 bases). The CDR3 contains 13 residues. Germline V CDR1 and CDR2: SGHTA, FQGTGA. V shed 3 bases and J shed 8 bases, with 10 bases lying between them. The CDR3 loop is CASSFQGQGELFF. CDR3 DNA: TGTGCCAGCAGCTTCCAGGGCCAAGGGGAGCTGTTTTTT.

In this sample, this clonotype turned up many times. This chain joins TRBV27 and TRBJ2-2, with 12 bases matching TRBD2. Germline values: CDR1 MNHEY, CDR2 SMNVEV (reference sequence). V dropped 6 bases and J dropped 4; count of bases not matched to a gene: 3. The CDR3 has 15 amino acids. Here the CDR3 reads CASRSTSGGTGELFF. CDR3 in DNA: TGTGCCAGCAGATCGACTAGCGGGGGCACCGGGGAGCTGTTTTTT.